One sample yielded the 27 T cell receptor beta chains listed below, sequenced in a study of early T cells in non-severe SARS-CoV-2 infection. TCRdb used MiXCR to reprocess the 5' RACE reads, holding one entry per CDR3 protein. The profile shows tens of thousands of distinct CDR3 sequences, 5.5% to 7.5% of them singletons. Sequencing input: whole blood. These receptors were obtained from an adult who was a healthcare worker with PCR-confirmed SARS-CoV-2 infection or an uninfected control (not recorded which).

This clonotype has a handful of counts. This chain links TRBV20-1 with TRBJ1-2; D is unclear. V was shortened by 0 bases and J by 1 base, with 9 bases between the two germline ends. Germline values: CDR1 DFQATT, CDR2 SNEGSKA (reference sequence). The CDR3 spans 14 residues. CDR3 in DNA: TGCAGTGCTAGAGAAATGGGCAGTAACTATGGCTACACCTTC. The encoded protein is CSAREMGSNYGYTF.

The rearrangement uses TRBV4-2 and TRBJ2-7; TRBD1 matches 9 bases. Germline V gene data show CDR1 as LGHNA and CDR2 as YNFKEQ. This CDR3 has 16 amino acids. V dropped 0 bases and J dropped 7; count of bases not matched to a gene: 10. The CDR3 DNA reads TGTGCCAGCAGCCAAGACCCGGGACAGGGACTCTCAGAGCAGTACTTC. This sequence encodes CASSQDPGQGLSEQYF.

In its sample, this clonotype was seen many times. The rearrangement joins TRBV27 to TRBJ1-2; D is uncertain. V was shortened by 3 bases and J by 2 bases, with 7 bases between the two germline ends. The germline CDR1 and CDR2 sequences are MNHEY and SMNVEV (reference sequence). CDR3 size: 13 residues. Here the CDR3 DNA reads TGTGCCAGCAGTTTGAATGGGAACTATGGCTACACCTTC. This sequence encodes CASSLNGNYGYTF.

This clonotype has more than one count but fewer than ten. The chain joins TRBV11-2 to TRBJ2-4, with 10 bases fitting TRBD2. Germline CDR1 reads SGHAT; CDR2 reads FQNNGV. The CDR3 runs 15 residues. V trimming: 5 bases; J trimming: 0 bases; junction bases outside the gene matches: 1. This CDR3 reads CASSIAGGAKNIQYF. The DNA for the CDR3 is TGTGCCAGCAGCATAGCGGGGGGAGCCAAAAACATTCAGTACTTC.

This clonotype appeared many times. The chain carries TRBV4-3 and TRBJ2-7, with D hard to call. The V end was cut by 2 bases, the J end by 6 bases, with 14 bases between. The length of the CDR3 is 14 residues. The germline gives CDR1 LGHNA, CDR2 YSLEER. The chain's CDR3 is CASSQTGHDPEQYF. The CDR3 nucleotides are TGCGCCAGCAGCCAAACCGGGCATGACCCCGAGCAGTACTTC.

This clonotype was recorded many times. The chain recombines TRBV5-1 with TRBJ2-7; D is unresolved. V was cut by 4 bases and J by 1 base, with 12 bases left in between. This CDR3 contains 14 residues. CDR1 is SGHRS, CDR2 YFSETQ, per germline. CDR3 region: CASSTSIQSYEQYF. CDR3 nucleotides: TGCGCCAGCAGCACCTCAATTCAGTCCTACGAGCAGTACTTC.

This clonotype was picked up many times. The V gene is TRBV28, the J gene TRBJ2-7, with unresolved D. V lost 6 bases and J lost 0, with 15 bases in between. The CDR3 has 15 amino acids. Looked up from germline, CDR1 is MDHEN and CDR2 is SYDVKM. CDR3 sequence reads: CASSLPGRSSYEQYF. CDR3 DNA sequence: TGTGCCAGCAGCCTCCCGGGCAGGAGCTCCTACGAGCAGTACTTC.

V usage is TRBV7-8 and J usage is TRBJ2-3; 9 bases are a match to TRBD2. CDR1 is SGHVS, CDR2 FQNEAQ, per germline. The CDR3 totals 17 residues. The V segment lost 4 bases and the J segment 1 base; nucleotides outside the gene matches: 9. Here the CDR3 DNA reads TGTGCCAGCAGCTCAGTCGCTAGCGGGGTCGGCACAGATACGCAGTATTTT. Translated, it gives CASSSVASGVGTDTQYF. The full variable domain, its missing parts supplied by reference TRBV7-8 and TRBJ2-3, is GAGVSQSPRYKVAKRGQDVALRCDPISGHVSLFWYQQALGQGPEFLTYFQNEAQLDKSGLPSDRFFAERPEGSVSTLKIQRTQQEDSAVYLCASSSVASGVGTDTQYFGPGTRLTVL.

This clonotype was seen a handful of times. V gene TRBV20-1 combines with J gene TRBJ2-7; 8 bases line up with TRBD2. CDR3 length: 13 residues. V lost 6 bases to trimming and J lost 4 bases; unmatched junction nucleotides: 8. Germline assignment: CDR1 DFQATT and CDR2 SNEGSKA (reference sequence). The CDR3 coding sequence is TGCAGTGCCCCCGGGGGGGAGAGGTACGAGCAGTACTTC. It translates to CSAPGGERYEQYF.

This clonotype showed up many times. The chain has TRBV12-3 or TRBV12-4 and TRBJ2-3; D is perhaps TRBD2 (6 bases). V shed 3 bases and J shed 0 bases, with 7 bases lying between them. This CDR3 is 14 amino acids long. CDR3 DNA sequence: TGTGCCAGCAGTTTGGGAGGCAGCACAGATACGCAGTATTTT. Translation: CASSLGGSTDTQYF.

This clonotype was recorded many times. The CDR3 sequence is CASSLTGLNTEAFF. For the CDR3, the DNA is TGCGCCAGCAGTTTGACAGGATTGAACACTGAAGCTTTCTTT. The chain links TRBV10-2 to TRBJ1-1; D is perhaps TRBD1 (6 bases). CDR3 length equals 14 residues. Germline CDR1 WSHSY, CDR2 SAAADI. Trimming took 5 bases from V and 0 from J, leaving 10 bases between them.

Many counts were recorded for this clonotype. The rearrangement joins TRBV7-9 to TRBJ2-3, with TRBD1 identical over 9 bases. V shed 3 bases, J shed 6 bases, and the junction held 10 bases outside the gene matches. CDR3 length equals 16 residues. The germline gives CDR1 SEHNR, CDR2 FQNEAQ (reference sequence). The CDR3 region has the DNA TGTGCCAGCAGCTTCCGAAGGACAGGGGTGTCTGATACGCAGTATTTT. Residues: CASSFRRTGVSDTQYF.

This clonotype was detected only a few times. For the CDR3, the DNA is TGTGCCTGGAGTGAGGGGGCGCGGGAGACCCAGTACTTC. Its protein is CAWSEGARETQYF. V gene TRBV30 combines with J gene TRBJ2-5; TRBD1 aligns across 7 bases. There are 13 residues in the CDR3. CDR1 and CDR2 (germline): GTSNPN, SVGIG (reference sequence). V lost 1 base, J lost 5 bases, and 4 bases stayed unmatched.

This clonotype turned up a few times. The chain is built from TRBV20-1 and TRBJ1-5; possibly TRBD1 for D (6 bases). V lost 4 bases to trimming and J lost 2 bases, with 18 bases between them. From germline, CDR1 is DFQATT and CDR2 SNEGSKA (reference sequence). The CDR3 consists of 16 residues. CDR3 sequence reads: CSAKGSGAFGNQPQHF. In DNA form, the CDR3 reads TGCAGTGCTAAGGGATCGGGGGCTTTCGGCAATCAGCCCCAGCATTTT.

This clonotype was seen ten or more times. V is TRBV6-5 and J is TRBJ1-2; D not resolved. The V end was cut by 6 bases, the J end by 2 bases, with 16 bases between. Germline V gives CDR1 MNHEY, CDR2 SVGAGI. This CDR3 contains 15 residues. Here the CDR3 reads CASSQIPPRNYGYTF. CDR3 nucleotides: TGTGCCAGCAGCCAGATCCCTCCTAGGAACTATGGCTACACCTTC.

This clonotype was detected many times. CDR3 coding DNA: TGTGCCAGCAGGTTCAGGGACTCCCAGGAAAACGAGCAGTACTTC. As protein: CASRFRDSQENEQYF. This chain uses TRBV7-8 with TRBJ2-7, with D maybe TRBD2 (6 bases). V lost 6 bases to trimming and J lost 5 bases, with 20 bases between them. Germline V gives CDR1 SGHVS, CDR2 FQNEAQ. This CDR3 has 15 amino acids.

DNA of the CDR3: TGCGCCAGCAGCCTAAGCGGGGGTTTGACAGATACGCAGTATTTT. Translation gives CASSLSGGLTDTQYF. The chain carries TRBV5-1 and TRBJ2-3; 8 bases match TRBD2. Germline CDR1 and CDR2: SGHRS and YFSETQ. Unmatched junction bases numbered 7, after V lost 4 bases and J lost 3 bases. CDR3 size: 15 residues. The variable domain in full, with the rest retrieved from reference TRBV5-1 and TRBJ2-3, is KAGVTQTPRYLIKTRGQQVTLSCSPISGHRSVSWYQQTPGQGLQFLFEYFSETQRNKGNFPGRFSGRQFSNSRSEMNVSTLELGDSALYLCASSLSGGLTDTQYFGPGTRLTVL.

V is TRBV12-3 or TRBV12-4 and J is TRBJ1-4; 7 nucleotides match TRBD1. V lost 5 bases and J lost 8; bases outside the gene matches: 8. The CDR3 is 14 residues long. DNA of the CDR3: TGTGCCAGCAGTACCGACAGGGCCTACGAAAAACTGTTTTTT. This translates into CASSTDRAYEKLFF.

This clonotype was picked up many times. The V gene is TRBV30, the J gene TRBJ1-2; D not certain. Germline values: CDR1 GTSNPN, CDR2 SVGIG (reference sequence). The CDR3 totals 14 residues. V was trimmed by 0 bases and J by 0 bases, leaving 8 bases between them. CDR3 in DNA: TGTGCCTGGAGTGTACACAGCCCTAACTATGGCTACACCTTC. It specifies CAWSVHSPNYGYTF.

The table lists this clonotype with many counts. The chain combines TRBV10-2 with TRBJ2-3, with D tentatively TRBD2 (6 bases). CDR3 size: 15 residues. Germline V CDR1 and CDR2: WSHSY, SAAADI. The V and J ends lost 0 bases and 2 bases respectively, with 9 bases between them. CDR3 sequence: CASSESGLHTDTQYF. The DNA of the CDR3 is TGCGCCAGCAGTGAGTCGGGACTCCACACAGATACGCAGTATTTT.

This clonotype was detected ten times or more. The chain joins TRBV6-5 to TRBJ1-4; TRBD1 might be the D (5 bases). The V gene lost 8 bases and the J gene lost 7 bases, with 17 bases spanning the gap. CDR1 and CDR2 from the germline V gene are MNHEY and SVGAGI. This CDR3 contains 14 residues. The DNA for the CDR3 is TGTGCCAGCGGGAATAGGGGAGGAGGTGAAAAACTGTTTTTT. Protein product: CASGNRGGGEKLFF.

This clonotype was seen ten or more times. The DNA for the CDR3 is TGTGCCAGCAGCCCCGAGGACTCTATGGAAAAACTGTTTTTT. Translating it yields CASSPEDSMEKLFF. The chain carries TRBV7-9 and TRBJ1-4; D is uncertain. Deletions cut 5 bases from V and 8 bases from J, with 15 bases between. The CDR3 runs 14 residues. Germline lookup yields CDR1 SEHNR and CDR2 FQNEAQ (reference sequence).

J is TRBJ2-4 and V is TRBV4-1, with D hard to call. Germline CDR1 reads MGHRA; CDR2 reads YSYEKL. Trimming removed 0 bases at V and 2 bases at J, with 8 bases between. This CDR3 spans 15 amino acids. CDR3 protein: CASSQDKGTKNIQYF. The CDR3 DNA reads TGCGCCAGCAGCCAAGATAAGGGTACCAAAAACATTCAGTACTTC.

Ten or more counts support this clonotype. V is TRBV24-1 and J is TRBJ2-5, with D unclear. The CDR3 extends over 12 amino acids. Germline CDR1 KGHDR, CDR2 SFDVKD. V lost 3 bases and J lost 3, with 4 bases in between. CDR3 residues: CATSDEKETQYF. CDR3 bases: TGTGCCACCAGTGATGAAAAAGAGACCCAGTACTTC.

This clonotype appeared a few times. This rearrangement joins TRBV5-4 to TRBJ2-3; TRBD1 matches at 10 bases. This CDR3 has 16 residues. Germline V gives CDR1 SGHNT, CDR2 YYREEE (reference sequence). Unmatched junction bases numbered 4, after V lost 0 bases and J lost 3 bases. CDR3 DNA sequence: TGTGCCAGCAGCTTGGAACGGGACAGGGGTACAGATACGCAGTATTTT. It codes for CASSLERDRGTDTQYF.

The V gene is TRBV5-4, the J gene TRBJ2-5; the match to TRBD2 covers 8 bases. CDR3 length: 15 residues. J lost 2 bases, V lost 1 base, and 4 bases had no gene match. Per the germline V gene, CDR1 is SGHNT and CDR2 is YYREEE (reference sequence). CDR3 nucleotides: TGTGCCAGCAGCTTGCGGATAGCGGGACAAGAGACCCAGTACTTC. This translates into CASSLRIAGQETQYF.

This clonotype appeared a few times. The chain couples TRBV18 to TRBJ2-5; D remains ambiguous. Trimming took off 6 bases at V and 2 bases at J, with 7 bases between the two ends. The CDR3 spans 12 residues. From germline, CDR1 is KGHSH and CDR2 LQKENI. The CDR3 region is CASSSAQETQYF. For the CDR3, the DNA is TGTGCCAGCTCGTCGGCGCAAGAGACCCAGTACTTC. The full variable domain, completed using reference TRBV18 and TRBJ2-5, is NAGVMQNPRHLVRRRGQEARLRCSPMKGHSHVYWYRQLPEEGLKFMVYLQKENIIDESGMPKERFSAEFPKEGPSILRIQQVVRGDSAAYFCASSSAQETQYFGPGTRLLVL.